These T cell receptor beta chains were read from a single sample in a study of identical twins. TCRdb fed the 5' RACE reads into MiXCR, producing one record per CDR3 protein. The sample includes roughly 250,000 distinct CDR3 sequences, roughly 13% of them seen just once. Sequenced sample: memory (CD45RO+) T cells sorted from blood. These receptor sequences come from a woman aged 18-30 years in good health. Each CDR3 is given with its conserved first and last residue. D genes are given only for firm matches. Clone size is given for some rows only: seen once, a few or many times, or a class if the clone is expanded.

D,V,J,size,DNA,CDR3
-,TRBV20-1,TRBJ1-5,few,TGCAGTGTTCAGGGAGGACAGCAATTGGGTCAGCCCCAGCATTTT,CSVQGGQQLGQPQHF
-,TRBV18,TRBJ2-2,-,TGTGCCAGCTCACCATTACGCGACACCGGGGAGCTGTTTTTT,CASSPLRDTGELFF
TRBD1,TRBV14,TRBJ2-7,few,TGTGCCAGCAGCCAACACACAGGGGGCATACAGTACTTC,CASSQHTGGIQYF
-,TRBV5-1,TRBJ2-2,-,TGCGCCAGCAGCTTGCTGGTAGCGCCGAACACCGGGGAGCTGTTTTTT,CASSLLVAPNTGELFF
-,TRBV6-1,TRBJ2-7,-,TGTGCCAGCTCGAACCCTAGAGGGAGTAGCAACGAGCAGTACTTC,CASSNPRGSSNEQYF
TRBD1,TRBV5-1,TRBJ1-4,-,TGCGCCAGCAGTCCCGACAGGGTCGGCGAAAAACTGTTTTTT,CASSPDRVGEKLFF
-,TRBV14,TRBJ1-1,-,TGTGCCAGCAGCCGCGACTACGGGACGGCTTTCTTT,CASSRDYGTAFF
-,TRBV20-1,TRBJ2-5,many,TGCAGTCTTTCGGGCAGGAAGAAGGAGACCCAGTACTTC,CSLSGRKKETQYF
-,TRBV29-1,TRBJ1-1,many,TGCAGCGTGGTGGGGAGAAACAGGGCCTCCGAAGCTTTCTTT,CSVVGRNRASEAFF
-,TRBV9,TRBJ1-2,many,TGTGCCAGCAGCGTAGAATTCGTCGGTGGGGGCTACACCTTC,CASSVEFVGGGYTF
TRBD1,TRBV6-5,TRBJ2-4,few,TGTGCCAGCAGTTATCAGCAGGGACAGGGTCGAAACATTCAGTACTTC,CASSYQQGQGRNIQYF
TRBD1,TRBV9,TRBJ1-5,few,TGTGCCAGCAGCAGAACCGGACAGGGCCATCAGCCCCAGCATTTT,CASSRTGQGHQPQHF
-,TRBV5-1,TRBJ2-4,few,TGCGCCAGCAGCTTGGGGACGGACTATGGAGACATTCAGTACTTC,CASSLGTDYGDIQYF
-,TRBV5-6,TRBJ1-1,many,TGTGCCAGCAGCTTGATGGTACCCGGGGAAGCTTTCTTT,CASSLMVPGEAFF
-,TRBV29-1,TRBJ2-5,few,TGCAGCGTTGAGGACGCGTTGAGTAGCGGTGGTGGGGAGACCCAGTACTTC,CSVEDALSSGGGETQYF
-,TRBV7-6,TRBJ1-3,-,TGTGCCAGCAGCTCGGGCCGAGGGCCTGGAAACACCATATATTTT,CASSSGRGPGNTIYF
-,TRBV7-8,TRBJ1-6,-,TGTGCCAGCAGCGGGGGATTGGGCAGTTCCTGGCTTCAATCACCCCTCCACTTT,CASSGGLGSSWLQSPLHF
-,TRBV5-1,TRBJ1-4,-,TGCGCCAGCAGCTTGTCGTTTGAAAAACTGTTTTTT,CASSLSFEKLFF